This T cell receptor (beta chain) was profiled in a study of CD8+CD57+ T cells in acquired aplastic anemia listed by TCRdb under 2018. At the level of the whole study: A mean of approximately 3 ug of DNA, ranging from roughly 0.2 to 27.4 ug, was extracted from sorted CD4+ and CD8+ cells. Healthy donor samples averaged approximately 10 million reads for CD4+ and under 14 million for CD8+ cells. Overall study outcomes, separate from this receptor: Patients and healthy controls showed no significant difference in CD8+ Simpson's diversity (P=0.060). Roughly 30 CD8+ CDR3 sequences were shared between patients and controls but appeared highly expressed in patients and within their immunodominant clones.

In this study, sorted CD4+ and CD8+ T cells from the blood of healthy subjects and of severe aplastic anemia patients had their TCR repertoires deep-sequenced. Ficoll-Paque density gradient centrifugation was used to isolate peripheral blood mononuclear cells. Before DNA extraction, CD4+ and CD8+ T cells were sorted by FACS or by magnetic beads. V is cut back by 2 bases and J by 6 bases, with 5 bases in the junction unmatched. From the cysteine up to the phenylalanine, the CDR3 has a length of 15 residues. Solely the CDR3 DNA is kept, with 45 bases framed from the first base. CDR1 and CDR2 are read off the germline V gene as SNHLY and FYNNEI. Profiling of TCR beta VDJ combinations and CDR3 sequences used genomic DNA as the template. An Illumina HiSeq 2000 was used for TCR repertoire sequencing. Regarding the original processing steps: Repertoire assessment relied on Simpson's diversity index, CDR3 size and DJ length profiles, and TRBV/TRBJ rearrangement plots. The immunodominant clone was defined as the most abundant DNA sequence in deep sequencing data. CDR3 amino acid sequences were screened for sharing across subjects and were compared with published repertoires and the VDJdb database. In TCRdb, the public reads were trimmed at Q25 with fastp and aligned with MiXCR, with productive beta chains retained. CDR3 protein duplicates are merged, each entry listing the most common genes and DNA. The authors' filters were not applied to this entry. This sample lists some 190,000 distinct CDR3 sequences; less than 55% were detected once. The ten top clones hold approximately 2.9% of the sample.

In the case of this clonotype: The antigen it recognizes is unknown. One base away there is no much larger clone; base qualities are not given.

The sequence was collected from a human donor in good health. The sequence links TRBV2 to TRBJ2-1; TRBD1 lines up with 9 middle nucleotides. The sample comprised sorted CD4+, CD8+, or CD8+CD57+ T cells (not recorded which) from PBMCs. The CDR3 protein sequence reads: CASSEFGQGFNEQFF. The DNA reads as follows: TGTGCCAGCAGTGAATTTGGACAGGGGTTCAATGAGCAGTTCTTC.